Listed here is a single TCR beta chain. The length of the CDR3 is 14 residues. Trimming pared 2 bases from V and 6 bases from J, leaving 14 bases between. Germline loops: CDR1 MNHEY, CDR2 SVGAGI. This entry belongs to a study of OX40 agonist ivuxolimab in advanced cancers. Assay used: immunoSEQ multiplex PCR; TCRdb lists only in-frame clones, some missing. The data contain 35,000 to 45,000 clones, around 83% of them singletons. The chain combines TRBV6-5 with TRBJ2-7; a possible D gene is TRBD2 (7 bases). The sequencing used CD4+ or CD8+ T cells sorted from blood, collected in a trial of the OX40 agonist ivuxolimab. This sequence originates from an adult with an advanced solid tumor such as melanoma, head and neck, liver or kidney cancer. CDR3 loop: CASSYGGGLSEQYF. The CDR3 DNA sequence: TGTGCCAGCAGTTACGGGGGGGGCCTTAGCGAGCAGTACTTC.